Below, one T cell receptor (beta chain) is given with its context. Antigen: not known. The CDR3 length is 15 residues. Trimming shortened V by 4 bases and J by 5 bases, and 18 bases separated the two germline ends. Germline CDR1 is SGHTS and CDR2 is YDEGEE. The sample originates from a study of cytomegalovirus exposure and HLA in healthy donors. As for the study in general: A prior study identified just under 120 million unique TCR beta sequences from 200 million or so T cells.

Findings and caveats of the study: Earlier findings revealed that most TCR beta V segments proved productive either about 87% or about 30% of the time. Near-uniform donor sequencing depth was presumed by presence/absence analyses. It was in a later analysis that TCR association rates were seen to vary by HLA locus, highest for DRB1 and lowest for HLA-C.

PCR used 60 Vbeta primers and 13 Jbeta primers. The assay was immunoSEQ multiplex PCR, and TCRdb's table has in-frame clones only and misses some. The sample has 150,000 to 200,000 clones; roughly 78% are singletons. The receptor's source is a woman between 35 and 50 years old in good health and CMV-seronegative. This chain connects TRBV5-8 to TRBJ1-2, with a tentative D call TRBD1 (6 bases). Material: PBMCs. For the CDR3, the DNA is TGTGCCAGCAGCGGGGGCCCCGTCGTTGGGTATGGCTACACCTTC. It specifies CASSGGPVVGYGYTF.